Here is one T cell receptor (beta chain) with its context. The sample originates from a study of blood T cell repertoires in COVID-19. The CDR3 runs to 19 residues. Trimming removed 3 bases at V and 0 bases at J, with 18 bases between. Germline values: CDR1 LNHDA, CDR2 SQIVND (reference sequence). Patients from Seattle were sampled longitudinally, starting during active infection. Source study methods: Cell counts per sample came from amplifying reference gene primers. Produced via immunoSEQ multiplex PCR; TCRdb's table is partial and in-frame only. The DNA was the basis for D and trimming; V, J and clone size are from that table. The sample carries approximately 390,000 clones, around 87% recorded once.

This receptor was identified in a woman aged 60 to 75 with COVID-19, enrolled during active disease. This rearrangement joins TRBV19 to TRBJ2-6; the D gene is possibly TRBD1 (5 bases). The sequenced sample was peripheral blood. DNA of the CDR3: TGTGCCAGTAGTATGTATATCACAGGAAGTAACTCTGGGGCCAACGTCCTGACTTTC. Protein: CASSMYITGSNSGANVLTF.